Each of the 19 T cell receptor beta chains below was sequenced from the same sample in a study of T cells in Graves' hyperthyroidism and ophthalmopathy. RNA transcripts served as the template for amplifying TCR beta CDR3 regions. In the first-round RT-PCR of the TCR CDR3, the HTBI primer set was used. MiXCR, applied by TCRdb to the multiplex PCR reads, yields one record per CDR3 protein. The sample holds more than 35,000 distinct CDR3 sequences, approximately 49% seen once. The material sequenced was peripheral blood or thyroid tissue (not recorded which). These receptors were collected from a woman aged 50 to 60 with Graves' hyperthyroidism.

This clonotype was seen repeatedly, ten times or more. The chain has TRBV6-6 and TRBJ2-2; 8 bases map to TRBD2. The germline V gene encodes CDR1 MNHNY and CDR2 SVGAGI (reference sequence). J gave up 0 bases and V 5 bases, and 11 bases lay outside the gene matches. The CDR3 loop spans 18 amino acids. CDR3 DNA sequence: TGTGCCAGCAGTAACCCAGCGGGAGAGAAGCCGAACACCGGGGAGCTGTTTTTT. This gives the protein CASSNPAGEKPNTGELFF.

This clonotype was counted ten times or more. The chain has TRBV7-9 and TRBJ2-5; D might be TRBD1 (5 bases). Germline loops: CDR1 SEHNR, CDR2 FQNEAQ (reference sequence). The CDR3 totals 15 residues. The germline V and J ends were trimmed by 2 bases and 1 base, with 11 bases remaining between them. The CDR3 reads CASSLSHRFQETQYF. The CDR3 nucleotides are TGTGCCAGCAGCTTATCCCACAGGTTCCAAGAGACCCAGTACTTC.

This chain connects TRBV5-4 to TRBJ2-6; TRBD1 aligns across 8 bases. V lost 0 bases to trimming and J lost 3 bases; unmatched junction nucleotides: 5. CDR1 and CDR2 from the germline V gene are SGHNT and YYREEE (reference sequence). The CDR3 contains 17 residues. CDR3 in DNA: TGTGCCAGCAGCTTGGAGGGCAGGGGGCGTGGGGCCAACGTCCTGACTTTC. This gives the protein CASSLEGRGRGANVLTF.

The table lists this clonotype with many counts. V gene TRBV10-2 combines with J gene TRBJ2-5; TRBD1 might be the D (6 bases). CDR3 length equals 16 residues. CDR1 WSHSY and CDR2 SAAADI come from the germline V gene. The ends were cut back, 2 bases at V and 4 bases at J, with 17 bases in the middle. CDR3 protein: CASSEGQQGLGETQYF. CDR3 bases: TGCGCCAGCAGTGAGGGCCAACAGGGATTGGGAGAGACCCAGTACTTC.

There are many counts of this clonotype. The V and J genes are TRBV19 and TRBJ2-6; D unclear. This CDR3 comprises 14 residues. Germline CDR1 LNHDA, CDR2 SQIVND (reference sequence). The V gene lost 3 bases and the J gene lost 4 bases, with 7 bases spanning the gap. In nucleotides, the CDR3 is TGTGCCAGTAGTATGGGTGCCGGGGCCAACGTCCTGACTTTC. Translation gives CASSMGAGANVLTF.

This clonotype was detected many times. The chain links TRBV28 to TRBJ2-5, with D unresolved. Germline CDR1 and CDR2: MDHEN and SYDVKM. There are 13 residues in the CDR3. Trimming removed 6 bases at V and 2 bases at J, with 10 bases between. The CDR3 nucleotides read TGTGCCAGCAGACAGCTCATTCAAGAGACCCAGTACTTC. It translates to CASRQLIQETQYF.

This chain uses TRBV7-3 with TRBJ1-2; D remains ambiguous. The CDR3 runs 13 residues. With 2 bases removed from V and 2 bases from J, the gap between germline ends came to 6 bases. Germline assignment: CDR1 SGHTA and CDR2 FQGTGA. The CDR3 nucleotides are TGTGCCAGCAGCTTACGGGTGAACTATGGCTACACCTTC. Protein product: CASSLRVNYGYTF.

The chain combines TRBV7-2 with TRBJ1-4; D is uncertain. CDR3 length: 14 amino acids. V was clipped by 5 bases and J by 6 bases, with 13 bases between them. From germline, CDR1 is SGHTA and CDR2 FQGNSA. For the CDR3, the DNA is TGTGCCAGCAGCCGCGAGGGAACGGATGAAAAACTGTTTTTT. Translated, it gives CASSREGTDEKLFF.

On this clonotype: Since the CDR3 does not end with the conserved phenylalanine or tryptophan, this likely comes from a read error. Here the CDR3 DNA reads TGCGCCAGTTATGAGGGAAGCCAAGAGACCCAGTACCTC. It specifies CASYEGSQETQYL. The chain links TRBV10-2 to TRBJ2-5, with D perhaps TRBD2 (5 bases). Germline V gives CDR1 WSHSY, CDR2 SAAADI. The CDR3 totals 13 residues. The germline V and J ends were trimmed by 9 bases and 1 base, with 12 bases remaining between them.

On this clonotype itself: No DNA is shown, since the ends of the CDR3 on it are uncertain; the CDR3 is the one TCRdb lists. The V call is TRBV11-1, the J call TRBJ2-7; the table's D call TRBD2 went unverified against the DNA. The CDR3 totals 20 residues, both ends included. In germline, CDR1 is SGHAT, CDR2 FQDESV (reference sequence). CDR3 sequence reads: CASSFYICSAGTNPTYEQYF.

On this clonotype: A much bigger clone sits one base away, suggesting this may be a read error. The chain joins TRBV29-1 to TRBJ1-2; possibly TRBD1 for D (5 bases). Germline assignment: CDR1 SQVTM and CDR2 ANQGSEA. This CDR3 is 10 amino acids long. The CDR3 coding sequence is TGCAGCGTTGAGGGGACGGGCTGCACCTTC. This encodes CSVEGTGCTF.

A few counts support this clonotype. This sequence joins TRBV12-3 or TRBV12-4 and TRBJ2-3; 7 bases are a match to TRBD2. V was pared by 5 bases and J by 2 bases, with 10 bases of the junction left unmatched. CDR3 length equals 16 residues. The CDR3 here is CASSRDGRHYTDTQYF. The CDR3, as DNA: TGTGCCAGCAGTAGGGACGGGAGGCACTACACAGATACGCAGTATTTT.

The V and J genes are TRBV29-1 and TRBJ1-2; 7 nucleotides match TRBD1. The CDR3 is made up of 12 amino acids. The germline V gene has CDR1 SQVTM and CDR2 ANQGSEA. Germline trimming cut 6 bases from V and 3 bases from J; bases unmatched to any gene: 4. The DNA for the CDR3 is TGCAGCGTCGATGACAGGGACTATGGCTACACCTTC. Translating it yields CSVDDRDYGYTF.

This clonotype has at least ten counts. A much larger clone lies one base from this, so it may be a read error. V is TRBV7-4 and J is TRBJ1-1, with D maybe TRBD1 (5 bases). CDR1 is SGHVT, CDR2 SQSDAQ, per germline. The CDR3 has 15 residues. The CDR3 loop reads CASSPIGGIGTEALF. CDR3 in DNA: TGTGCCAGCAGCCCAATCGGGGGTATCGGGACTGAAGCTCTCTTT.

By share of the sample, this clonotype is medium-sized. The V gene is TRBV24-1, the J gene TRBJ1-5; 8 bases agree with TRBD1. V lost 7 bases and J lost 4; bases outside the gene matches: 5. CDR1 KGHDR and CDR2 SFDVKD come from the germline V gene. The CDR3 loop spans 14 amino acids. The CDR3 region has the DNA TGTGCCACCAGCGACAGGGGTTGGAATCAGCCCCAGCATTTT. Translation: CATSDRGWNQPQHF.

This clonotype has at least ten counts. This chain joins TRBV20-1 and TRBJ2-7; no reliable D call. Trimming stripped 3 bases from V and 2 bases from J, with 11 bases between. Germline CDR1 and CDR2: DFQATT and SNEGSKA (reference sequence). The CDR3 is made up of 13 amino acids. CDR3 protein: CSARGLETYEQYF. CDR3 DNA: TGCAGTGCTAGGGGTCTGGAGACCTACGAGCAGTACTTC.

Turning to this clonotype: No conserved phenylalanine or tryptophan ends this CDR3, so it is likely a read error. The chain carries TRBV7-2 and TRBJ2-5; 15 positions agree with TRBD2. CDR1 is SGHTA, CDR2 FQGNSA, per germline. V trimming: 5 bases; J trimming: 4 bases; junction bases outside the gene matches: 5. The CDR3 length is 16 residues. The CDR3 coding sequence is TGTGCCAGCAGCCAGGGACTAGCGGGAGGTGGAGAGACCCAGTACCTC. It encodes CASSQGLAGGGETQYL.

This chain links TRBV2 with TRBJ1-5; D is unclear. CDR3 length: 14 residues. V lost 6 bases and J 0 bases, leaving 9 bases between the germline ends. The germline V gene encodes CDR1 SNHLY and CDR2 FYNNEI. The CDR3 DNA sequence: TGTGCCAGCAGCTACGGATATAGCAATCAGCCCCAGCATTTT. This encodes CASSYGYSNQPQHF.

In this sample, this clonotype turned up many times. The J gene is TRBJ2-7, the V gene TRBV20-1, with 10 bases matching TRBD2. Trimming took 2 bases from V and 6 from J; bases not matched to a gene: 4. CDR1 DFQATT and CDR2 SNEGSKA come from the germline V gene (reference sequence). The CDR3 extends over 13 amino acids. The CDR3 reads CSARLAGVPEQYF. The CDR3 region has the DNA TGCAGTGCTAGACTAGCGGGAGTCCCCGAGCAGTACTTC.